The source of this TCR beta chain is a study of blood T cell repertoires in COVID-19. Study overall: Both acute and convalescent COVID-19 samples were obtained from the United States, Italy and Spain. PBMCs, B-cell-depleted T cells, or T cells were the source of the cDNA or gDNA that made up the material.

Seattle-derived patients entered the study during active infection and were followed longitudinally. In germline, CDR1 is MNHNY, CDR2 SVGAGI (reference sequence). CDR3 length equals 13 residues. V dropped 4 bases and J dropped 8 bases, with 14 bases sitting between them. How the authors handled the data: Amplification of reference gene primers provided the estimated nucleated cell counts. Generated by immunoSEQ multiplex PCR, the TCRdb table keeps only in-frame clones and is missing some. Clonal size and the V and J genes are those of that table, whereas D and trimming came from the DNA. Among roughly 300,000 clones listed, just under 90% were seen once.

This chain joins TRBV6-6 and TRBJ1-2; the D gene is possibly TRBD1 (6 bases). This TCR derives from a woman younger than 45 with COVID-19, enrolled during active disease. Sequencing was performed on peripheral blood. CDR3 residues: CASSSTGMEGYTF. The DNA of the CDR3 is TGTGCCAGCAGTTCTACAGGGATGGAAGGCTACACCTTC.